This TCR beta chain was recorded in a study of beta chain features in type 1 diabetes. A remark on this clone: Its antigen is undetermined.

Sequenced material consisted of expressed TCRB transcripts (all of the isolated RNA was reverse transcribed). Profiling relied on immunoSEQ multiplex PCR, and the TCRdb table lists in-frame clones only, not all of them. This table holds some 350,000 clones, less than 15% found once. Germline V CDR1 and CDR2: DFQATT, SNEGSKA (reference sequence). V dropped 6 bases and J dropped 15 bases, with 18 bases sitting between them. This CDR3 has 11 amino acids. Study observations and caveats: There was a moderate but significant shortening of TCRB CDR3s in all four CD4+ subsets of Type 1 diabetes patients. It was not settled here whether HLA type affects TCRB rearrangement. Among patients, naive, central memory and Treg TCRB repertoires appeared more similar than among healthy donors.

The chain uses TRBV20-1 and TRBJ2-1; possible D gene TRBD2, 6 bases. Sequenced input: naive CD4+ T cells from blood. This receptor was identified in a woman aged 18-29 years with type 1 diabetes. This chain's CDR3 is CSALVGGRGFF. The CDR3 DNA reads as TGCAGTGCCCTGGTGGGAGGCCGGGGGTTCTTC.